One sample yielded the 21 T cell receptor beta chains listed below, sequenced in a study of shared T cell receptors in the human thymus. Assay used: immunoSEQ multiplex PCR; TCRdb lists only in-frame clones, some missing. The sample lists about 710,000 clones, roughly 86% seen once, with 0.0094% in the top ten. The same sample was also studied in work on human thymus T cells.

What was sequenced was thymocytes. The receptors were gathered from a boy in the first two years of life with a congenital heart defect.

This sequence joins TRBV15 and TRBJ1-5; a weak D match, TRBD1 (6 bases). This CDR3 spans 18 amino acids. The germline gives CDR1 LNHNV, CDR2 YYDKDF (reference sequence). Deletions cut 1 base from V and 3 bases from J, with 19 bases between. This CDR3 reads CATSRGGAGGAFNQPQHF. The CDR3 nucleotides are TGTGCCACCAGCAGAGGCGGAGCTGGGGGGGCCTTCAATCAGCCCCAGCATTTT. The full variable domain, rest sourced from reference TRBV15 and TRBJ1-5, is DAMVIQNPRYQVTQFGKPVTLSCSQTLNHNVMYWYQQKSSQAPKLLFHYYDKDFNNEADTPDNFQSRRPNTSFCFLDIRSPGLGDTAMYLCATSRGGAGGAFNQPQHFGDGTRLSIL.

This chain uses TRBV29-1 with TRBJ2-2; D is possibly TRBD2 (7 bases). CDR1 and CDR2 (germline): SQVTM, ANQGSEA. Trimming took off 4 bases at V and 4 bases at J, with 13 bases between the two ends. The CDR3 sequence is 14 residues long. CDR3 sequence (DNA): TGCAGCGTTGTAGGGGGGGCCGGCACCGGGGAGCTGTTTTTT. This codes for CSVVGGAGTGELFF.

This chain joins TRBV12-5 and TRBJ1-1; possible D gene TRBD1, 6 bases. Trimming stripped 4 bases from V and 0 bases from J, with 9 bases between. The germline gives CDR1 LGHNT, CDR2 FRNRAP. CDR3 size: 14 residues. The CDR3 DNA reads TGTGCTAGTGGTTACAGGGAAATGAACACTGAAGCTTTCTTT. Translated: CASGYREMNTEAFF.

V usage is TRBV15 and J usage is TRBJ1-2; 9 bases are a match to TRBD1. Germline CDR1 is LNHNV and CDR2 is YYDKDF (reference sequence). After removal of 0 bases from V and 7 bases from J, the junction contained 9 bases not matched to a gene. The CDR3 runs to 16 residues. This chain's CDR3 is CATSRDGGQGIGGYTF. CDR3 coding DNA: TGTGCCACCAGCAGAGATGGCGGACAGGGGATAGGTGGCTACACCTTC.

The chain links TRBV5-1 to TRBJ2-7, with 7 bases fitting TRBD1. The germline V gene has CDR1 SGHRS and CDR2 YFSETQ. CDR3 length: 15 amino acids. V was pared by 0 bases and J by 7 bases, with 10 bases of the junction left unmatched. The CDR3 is CASSLGQGDSWEQYF. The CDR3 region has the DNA TGCGCCAGCAGCTTGGGACAGGGCGACAGCTGGGAGCAGTACTTC.

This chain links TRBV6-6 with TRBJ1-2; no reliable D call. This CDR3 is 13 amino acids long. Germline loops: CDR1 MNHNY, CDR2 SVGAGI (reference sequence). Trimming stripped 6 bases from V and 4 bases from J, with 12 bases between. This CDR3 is CASRTDFSYGYTF. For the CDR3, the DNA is TGTGCCAGCAGAACAGATTTCTCCTATGGCTACACCTTC.

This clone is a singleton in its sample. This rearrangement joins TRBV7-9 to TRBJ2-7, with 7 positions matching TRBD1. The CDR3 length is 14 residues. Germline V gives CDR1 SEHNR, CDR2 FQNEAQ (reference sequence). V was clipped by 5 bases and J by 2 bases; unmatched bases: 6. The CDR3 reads CASSRDRVPYEQYF. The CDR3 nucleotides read TGTGCCAGCAGCCGAGACAGGGTACCCTACGAGCAGTACTTC.

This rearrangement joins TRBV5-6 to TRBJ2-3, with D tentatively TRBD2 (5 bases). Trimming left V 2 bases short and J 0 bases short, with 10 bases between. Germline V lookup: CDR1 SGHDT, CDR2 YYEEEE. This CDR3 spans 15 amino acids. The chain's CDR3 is CASSFGGRSTDTQYF. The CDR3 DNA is TGTGCCAGCAGCTTTGGAGGCAGAAGCACAGATACGCAGTATTTT.

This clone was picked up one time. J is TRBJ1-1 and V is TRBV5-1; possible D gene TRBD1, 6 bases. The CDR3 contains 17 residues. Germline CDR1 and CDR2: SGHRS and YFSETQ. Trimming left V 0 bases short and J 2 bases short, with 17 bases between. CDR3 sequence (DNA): TGCGCCAGCAGCTTGGGCCCCAGGGGCCCAGCTAACACTGAAGCTTTCTTT. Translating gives CASSLGPRGPANTEAFF.

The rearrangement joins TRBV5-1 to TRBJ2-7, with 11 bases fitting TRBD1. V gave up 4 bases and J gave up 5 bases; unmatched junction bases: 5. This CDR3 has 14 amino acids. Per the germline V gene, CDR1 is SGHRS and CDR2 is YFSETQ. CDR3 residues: CASSPRTGGNEQYF. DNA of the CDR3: TGCGCCAGCAGCCCAAGGACAGGGGGCAACGAGCAGTACTTC.

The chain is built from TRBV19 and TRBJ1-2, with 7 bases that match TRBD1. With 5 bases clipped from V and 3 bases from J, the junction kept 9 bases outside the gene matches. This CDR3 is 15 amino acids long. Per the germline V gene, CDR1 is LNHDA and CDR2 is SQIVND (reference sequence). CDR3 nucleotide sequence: TGTGCCAGTAGTCCAAGACAGGGCGGCGACTATGGCTACACCTTC. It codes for CASSPRQGGDYGYTF. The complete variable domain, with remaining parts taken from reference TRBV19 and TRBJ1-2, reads DGGITQSPKYLFRKEGQNVTLSCEQNLNHDAMYWYRQDPGQGLRLIYYSQIVNDFQKGDIAEGYSVSREKKESFPLTVTSAQKNPTAFYLCASSPRQGGDYGYTFGSGTRLTVV.

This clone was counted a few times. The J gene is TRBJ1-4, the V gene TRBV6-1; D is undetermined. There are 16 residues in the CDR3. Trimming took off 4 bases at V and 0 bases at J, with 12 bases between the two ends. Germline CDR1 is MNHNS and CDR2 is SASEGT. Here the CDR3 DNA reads TGTGCCAGCAGTGGAGGGCCTTCTCCAACTAATGAAAAACTGTTTTTT. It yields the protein CASSGGPSPTNEKLFF.

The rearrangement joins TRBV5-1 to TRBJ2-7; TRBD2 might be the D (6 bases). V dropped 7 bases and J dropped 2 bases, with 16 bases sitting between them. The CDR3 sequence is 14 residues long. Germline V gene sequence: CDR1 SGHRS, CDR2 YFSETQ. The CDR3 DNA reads TGCGCCAGCCATACGACTAGTCCTACCTACGAGCAGTACTTC. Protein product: CASHTTSPTYEQYF.

The CDR3 region is CASSEAVGGKKTSGRAALYEQYF. Written as DNA, the CDR3 is TGTGCCAGCAGTGAAGCCGTGGGGGGCAAGAAAACTAGCGGGAGGGCGGCACTTTACGAGCAGTACTTC. The chain uses TRBV6-1 and TRBJ2-7, with 13 bases that match TRBD2. This CDR3 region has 23 residues. V shed 0 bases, J shed 4 bases, and the junction held 24 bases outside the gene matches. Germline assignment: CDR1 MNHNS and CDR2 SASEGT.

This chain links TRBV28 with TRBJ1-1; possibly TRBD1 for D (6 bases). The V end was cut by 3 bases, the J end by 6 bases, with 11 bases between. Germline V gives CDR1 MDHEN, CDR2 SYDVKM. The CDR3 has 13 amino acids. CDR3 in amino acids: CASSFPTGPEAFF. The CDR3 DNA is TGTGCCAGCAGTTTTCCGACAGGCCCTGAAGCTTTCTTT. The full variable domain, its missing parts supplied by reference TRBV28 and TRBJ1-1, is DVKVTQSSRYLVKRTGEKVFLECVQDMDHENMFWYRQDPGLGLRLIYFSYDVKMKEKGDIPEGYSVSREKKERFSLILESASTNQTSMYLCASSFPTGPEAFFGQGTRLTVV.

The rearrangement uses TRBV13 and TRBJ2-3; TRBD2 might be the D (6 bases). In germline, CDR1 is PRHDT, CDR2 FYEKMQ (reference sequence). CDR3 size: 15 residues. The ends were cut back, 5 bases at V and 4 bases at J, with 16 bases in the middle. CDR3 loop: CASSPAGLEADTQYF. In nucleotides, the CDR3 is TGTGCCAGCAGCCCCGCGGGACTCGAAGCAGATACGCAGTATTTT.

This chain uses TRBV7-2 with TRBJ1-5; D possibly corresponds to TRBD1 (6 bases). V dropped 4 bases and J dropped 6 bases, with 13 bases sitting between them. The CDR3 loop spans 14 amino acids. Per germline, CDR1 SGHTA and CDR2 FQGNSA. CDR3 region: CASSSQQGTQPQHF. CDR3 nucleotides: TGTGCCAGCAGCTCCCAACAGGGCACTCAGCCCCAGCATTTT. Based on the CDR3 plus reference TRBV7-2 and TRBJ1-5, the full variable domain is GAGVSQSPSNKVTEKGKDVELRCDPISGHTALYWYRQSLGQGLEFLIYFQGNSAPDKSGLPSDRFSAERTGGSVSTLTIQRTQQEDSAVYLCASSSQQGTQPQHFGDGTRLSIL.

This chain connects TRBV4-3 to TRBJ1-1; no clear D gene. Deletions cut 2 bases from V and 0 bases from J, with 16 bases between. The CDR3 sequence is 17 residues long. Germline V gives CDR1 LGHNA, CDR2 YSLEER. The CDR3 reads CASSQRQRIELNTEAFF. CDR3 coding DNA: TGCGCCAGCAGCCAACGGCAGAGGATAGAGCTGAACACTGAAGCTTTCTTT.

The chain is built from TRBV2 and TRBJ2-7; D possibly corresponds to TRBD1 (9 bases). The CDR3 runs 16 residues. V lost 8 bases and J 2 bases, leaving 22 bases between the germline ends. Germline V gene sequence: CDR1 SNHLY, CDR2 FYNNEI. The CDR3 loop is CASVAGQGASAYEQYF. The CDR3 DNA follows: TGTGCCAGCGTAGCGGGACAGGGTGCGTCGGCCTACGAGCAGTACTTC. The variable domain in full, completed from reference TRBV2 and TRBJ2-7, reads EPEVTQTPSHQVTQMGQEVILRCVPISNHLYFYWYRQILGQKVEFLVSFYNNEISEKSEIFDDQFSVERPDGSNFTLKIRSTKLEDSAMYFCASVAGQGASAYEQYFGPGTRLTVT.

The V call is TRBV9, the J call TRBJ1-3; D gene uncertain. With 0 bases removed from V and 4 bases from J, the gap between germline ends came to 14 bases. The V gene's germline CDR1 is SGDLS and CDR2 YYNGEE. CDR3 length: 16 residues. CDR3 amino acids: CASSVEPLGKGNTIYF. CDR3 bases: TGTGCCAGCAGCGTAGAACCCCTCGGGAAAGGAAACACCATATATTTT.

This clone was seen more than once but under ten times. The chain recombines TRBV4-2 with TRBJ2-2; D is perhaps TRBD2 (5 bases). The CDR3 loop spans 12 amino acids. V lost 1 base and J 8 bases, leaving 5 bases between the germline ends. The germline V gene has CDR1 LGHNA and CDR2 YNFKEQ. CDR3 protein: CASSQGGGELFF. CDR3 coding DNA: TGTGCCAGCAGCCAAGGAGGGGGGGAGCTGTTTTTT.